This TCR beta chain is drawn from a study of shared T cell receptors in the human thymus (dated by TCRdb to about 2021). Regarding the research as a whole: The study investigated the way shared, self-reactive T-cell receptor alpha chains are produced in the human thymus.

Libraries came from the immunoSEQ multiplex PCR assay. Sourced from immuneACCESS, this table was stored by TCRdb with only in-frame sequences that have V and J called. A share of the clones is absent; for the studies checked, an unresolved V gene accounts for under half, and the remainder has no known explanation. This sample has 500,000 to 750,000 clones in its table, and approximately 90% of those were observed once. 0.01% of the sample rests with the top ten. Note on this clone: Its recognized antigen is unknown. The record has no base qualities; no much larger clone is one base away.

The same sample was also studied in work on human thymus T cells. Taken from the second paper: Donors were immunologically healthy infants undergoing open corrective cardiac surgery for congenital heart defects in Finland. Thymus tissue was collected as surgical resects that were removed during corrective cardiac surgery. V and J gene segment usage appeared biased in both thymic and peripheral blood repertoires. The related research reported highly overlapping thymic TCR repertoires among unrelated individuals. The study described the TCR alpha and beta repertoires in roughly 8 infant thymus samples and a few matching peripheral blood samples. The cohort included more than five male and a couple of female infants, with donor ages spanning 7 to 244 days. Thymocytes were mechanically released from the tissue and were stored as pellets of about 8.5-31 million cells at -70 degrees C. Genomic DNA was extracted from frozen cell pellets with a QIAsymphony instrument. The immunoSEQ multiplex PCR assay was used to amplify the TCRB and TCRAD loci from a standardized quantity of quality-controlled genomic DNA. The V(D)J region was spanned by amplicons of a length sufficient to cover the CDR3 and to identify V and J genes. Through the commercial immunoSEQ service, the amplicons were sequenced on an Illumina platform. Primer bias and sequencing errors were corrected using previously described methods, and TCRAD and TCRB definitions followed the IMGT database. Analysis of the repertoires was done with immunoSEQ Analyzer 3.0 and VDJTools and included basic statistics, V/J segment usage, diversity estimates, rarefaction and pairwise overlap. Diversity was estimated with Chao1, ChaoE, Efron-Thisted, Shannon and inverse Simpson indices, and also on datasets down-sampled to the smallest sample. Repertoire overlap was assessed by strict matching of CDR3 nucleotide sequence, V gene and J gene, and clustering was done by Jaccard-based multidimensional scaling. Thymus samples yielded on average approximately 840,000 unique TCRB clonotypes, compared with 80,000 to 85,000 from blood samples.

This sequence originates from a boy under two years old with a congenital heart defect. Donor details come from another sample of the same person, matched by shared clones. Sequencing was carried out using thymocytes.

The CDR3 here reads CASSQAPGNLPNQPQHF. The DNA sequence reads TGCGCCAGCAGCCAAGCACCAGGGAATTTACCAAATCAGCCCCAGCATTTT. Recombination connected TRBV4-1 to TRBJ1-5, with TRBD1 perhaps the D gene, on 5 matching bases. From cysteine to phenylalanine, the CDR3 is 17 amino acids long. Just the 51-base CDR3 DNA is kept, in frame starting at base 1. CDR1 is given as MGHRA and CDR2 as YSYEKL, both from the germline V gene. A distance of 17 bases separates the germline ends of V and J, which lose 1 base and 4 bases respectively.